Listed below are T cell receptor beta chains from one sample, sequenced in a study of human CD8 memory T cell subsets. TCRdb re-called the 5' RACE reads and shows each CDR3 protein once, DNA omitted. In all, the sample yields approximately 8,200 distinct CDR3 sequences. Sequenced input: CD8+ T cells from PBMCs. The origin of the receptors is a human donor in good health. The CDR3 runs from the conserved cysteine through the conserved F or W. Size values are once, few and many counts, or a class for expanded clones, and some rows have none.

V,J,size,CDR3
TRBV28,TRBJ2-3,.,CASSPTDRILTDTQYF
TRBV19,TRBJ2-1,.,CASSPVGDEQFF
TRBV11-3,TRBJ2-1,medium-sized,CASSESGRSFEQFF
TRBV28,TRBJ2-5,.,CASSSRGALETQYF
TRBV2,TRBJ2-1,.,CASSVLDNEQFF
TRBV20-1,TRBJ1-1,.,CSGEGPNTEAFF
TRBV20-1,TRBJ1-5,.,CSARDTSIRSNQPQHF
TRBV5-1,TRBJ1-2,.,CASSRGSQGGYGYTF
TRBV6-6,TRBJ1-5,.,CAGSRDGGNQPQHF
TRBV7-6,TRBJ2-7,.,CASSLNVGVEQYF